Listed below are T cell receptor beta chains from one sample, sequenced in a study of cytomegalovirus exposure and HLA in healthy donors. The data were produced by immunoSEQ multiplex PCR, yet TCRdb's version contains in-frame clones alone and is incomplete. The sample has some 150,000 clones, 75% to 80% seen once; the top ten hold 0.66%. The sequenced material came from PBMCs. The receptor source for this set is a male donor in good health and CMV-seronegative. The CDR3 runs from the conserved cysteine through the conserved F or W. The D gene is left open where the match is weak.

J gene: TRBJ1-4
D gene: TRBD1
V gene: TRBV30
CDR3 DNA: TGTGCCTGGGATACCGGGACAGGAGATGAAAAACTGTTTTTT
CDR3 protein: CAWDTGTGDEKLFF

J gene: TRBJ2-7
D gene: .
V gene: TRBV20-1
CDR3 DNA: TGCAGTGCTAGGTCGCCACCGGGACAGTACTTC
CDR3 protein: CSARSPPGQYF

J gene: TRBJ2-3
D gene: TRBD2
V gene: TRBV10-3
CDR3 DNA: TGTGCCATCAGTACCGGACTAGCGGGGGGATCAGATACGCAGTATTTT
CDR3 protein: CAISTGLAGGSDTQYF

J gene: TRBJ2-7
D gene: .
V gene: TRBV9
CDR3 DNA: TGTGCCAGCAGTAAGACAGGCGCCTACGAGCAGTACTTC
CDR3 protein: CASSKTGAYEQYF

J gene: TRBJ2-7
D gene: TRBD2
V gene: TRBV6-6
CDR3 DNA: TGTGCCAGCAGTTACTCGAGCGGGATGGGCGAGCAGTACTTC
CDR3 protein: CASSYSSGMGEQYF

J gene: TRBJ1-2
D gene: TRBD1
V gene: TRBV28
CDR3 DNA: TGTGCCAGCAGTTTAGGGACAGGGGCCACCCTCTATGGCTACACCTTC
CDR3 protein: CASSLGTGATLYGYTF

J gene: TRBJ2-7
D gene: .
V gene: TRBV14
CDR3 DNA: TGTGCCAGCAGCCAGTTTGGAGGGCCCTACGAGCAGTACTTC
CDR3 protein: CASSQFGGPYEQYF

J gene: TRBJ2-4
D gene: TRBD2
V gene: TRBV5-6
CDR3 DNA: TGTGCCAGCAGCTTGGCACTAGCGGGAAGAAACATTCAGTACTTC
CDR3 protein: CASSLALAGRNIQYF

J gene: TRBJ2-3
D gene: TRBD2
V gene: TRBV7-7
CDR3 DNA: TGTGCCAGCAGCTTAGGCGGGAGTGCGGCAGATACGCAGTATTTT
CDR3 protein: CASSLGGSAADTQYF

J gene: TRBJ1-3
D gene: TRBD1
V gene: TRBV18
CDR3 DNA: TGTGCCAGCTCACCACTCGGACAGGCAAAACACTCTGGAAACACCATATATTTT
CDR3 protein: CASSPLGQAKHSGNTIYF